The 21 T cell receptor beta chains presented below share a single source sample, sequenced in a study of shared clonotypes between healthy human individuals. Repertoires were generated with immunoSEQ multiplex PCR, while TCRdb's copy carries only in-frame clones and drops some. This table holds around 2.3 million clones, about 94% found once. Sequenced: naive CD4+ T cells sorted from blood. Subset of the sample: CD45RA+ positively selected. The receptor source for this set is a man aged 18 to 30 in good health.

The chain has TRBV10-3 and TRBJ2-1, with 16 bases matching TRBD2. Germline V lookup: CDR1 ENHRY, CDR2 SYGVKD. The CDR3 has 16 amino acids. V shed 6 bases, J shed 8 bases, and the junction held 7 bases outside the gene matches. CDR3 coding DNA: TGTGCCATCAGCGGGACCGGGACTAGCGGGAGGGATGAGCAGTTCTTC. Encoded protein: CAISGTGTSGRDEQFF.

The chain uses TRBV2 and TRBJ1-2; D remains unclear. Trimming pared 6 bases from V and 8 bases from J, leaving 16 bases between. Germline V gene lookup returns CDR1 SNHLY and CDR2 FYNNEI. The CDR3 totals 13 residues. The CDR3: CASSPWQLRGYTF. The CDR3 DNA is TGTGCCAGCAGCCCCTGGCAGCTGCGGGGCTACACCTTC.

V and J are TRBV29-1 and TRBJ1-4; D may be TRBD1 (5 bases). Germline V gene lookup returns CDR1 SQVTM and CDR2 ANQGSEA. Trimming stripped 1 base from V and 10 bases from J, with 7 bases between. The CDR3 runs 11 residues. CDR3 sequence (DNA): TGCAGCGTTGAAGTTCAGGGAAAACTGTTTTTT. Translating it yields CSVEVQGKLFF.

The chain uses TRBV18 and TRBJ2-7; D is possibly TRBD2 (5 bases). The CDR3 is 15 residues long. The V gene's germline CDR1 is KGHSH and CDR2 LQKENI. V lost 0 bases, J lost 4 bases, and 13 bases lay in between. CDR3 sequence: CASSPPRVGSYEQYF. Here the CDR3 DNA reads TGTGCCAGCTCACCACCGCGGGTGGGTTCTTACGAGCAGTACTTC.

The chain carries TRBV30 and TRBJ2-1; D may match TRBD1 or TRBD2 (5 bases each). V was shortened by 1 base and J by 0 bases, with 10 bases between the two germline ends. CDR1 is GTSNPN, CDR2 SVGIG, per germline (reference sequence). CDR3 size: 15 residues. The chain's CDR3 is CAWSGGSSSYNEQFF. The CDR3 bases are TGTGCCTGGAGTGGGGGGTCGAGCTCCTACAATGAGCAGTTCTTC.

The chain employs TRBV28 and TRBJ2-5; weak D call: TRBD2 (6 bases). The CDR3 contains 15 residues. The germline CDR1 and CDR2 sequences are MDHEN and SYDVKM. V was cut by 2 bases and J by 1 base, with 11 bases left in between. The CDR3 nucleotides read TGTGCCAGCAGTTTAAGCGGGTTTGGCCAAGAGACCCAGTACTTC. This encodes CASSLSGFGQETQYF.

This clone occurred once. The chain has TRBV7-3 and TRBJ1-1, with unresolved D. Germline CDR1 SGHTA, CDR2 FQGTGA. The CDR3 runs to 15 residues. Trimming cost V 1 base and J 5 bases, with 14 bases left between them. The CDR3 sequence is CASSLSGPGGTEAFF. CDR3 in DNA: TGTGCCAGCAGCTTAAGCGGACCCGGAGGGACTGAAGCTTTCTTT.

Comments on this clone: This same CDR3 is encoded by further DNA sequences in the sample. The rearrangement joins TRBV7-2 to TRBJ2-7; 8 bases fit TRBD1. Trimming cost V 3 bases and J 2 bases; bases outside gene matches: 6. The CDR3 consists of 15 residues. Germline V CDR1 and CDR2: SGHTA, FQGNSA. As DNA, the CDR3 is TGTGCCAGCAGCTTTGGACAGGGCAGAGCCTACGAGCAGTACTTC. Its translation: CASSFGQGRAYEQYF.

A single count supports this clone. The rearrangement uses TRBV6-6 and TRBJ2-5; D is possibly TRBD2 (6 bases). In germline, CDR1 is MNHNY, CDR2 SVGAGI (reference sequence). Trimming left V 5 bases short and J 5 bases short, with 12 bases between. The CDR3 loop spans 13 amino acids. The CDR3 coding sequence is TGTGCCAGCAGTCGTCTCCGGGGGGAGACCCAGTACTTC. This codes for CASSRLRGETQYF.

The V call is TRBV9, the J call TRBJ2-5; 16 bases agree with TRBD2. Germline CDR1 reads SGDLS; CDR2 reads YYNGEE. This CDR3 region has 18 residues. V lost 1 base and J lost 4; bases outside the gene matches: 7. The CDR3 loop is CASSVSGLAGGVGETQYF. In DNA form, the CDR3 reads TGTGCCAGCAGCGTATCGGGACTAGCGGGAGGGGTAGGAGAGACCCAGTACTTC.

The rearrangement uses TRBV10-3 and TRBJ2-7; TRBD2 aligns across 8 bases. CDR3 size: 12 residues. Trimming removed 0 bases from V and 9 bases from J; junction bases left unmatched: 1. The germline gives CDR1 ENHRY, CDR2 SYGVKD. Here the CDR3 DNA reads TGTGCCATCAGTGAGTCACTAGCGGTGCAGTACTTC. Translated: CAISESLAVQYF.

The chain is built from TRBV29-1 and TRBJ2-1, with 9 bases matching TRBD1. Trimming cost V 7 bases and J 4 bases; bases outside gene matches: 2. Per the germline V gene, CDR1 is SQVTM and CDR2 is ANQGSEA. The CDR3 is 12 residues long. CDR3 loop: CSADRGYNEQFF. The CDR3 region has the DNA TGCAGCGCCGACAGGGGGTACAATGAGCAGTTCTTC.

The chain recombines TRBV25-1 with TRBJ2-2, with 7 bases that match TRBD1. V was pared by 10 bases and J by 6 bases, with 11 bases of the junction left unmatched. CDR1 MGHDK and CDR2 SYGVNS come from the germline V gene. This CDR3 is built from 14 residues. The CDR3 is CANRGPRAAGELFF. The DNA for the CDR3 is TGTGCCAACAGGGGTCCCAGGGCGGCCGGGGAGCTGTTTTTT.

This clone was observed a few times. The chain couples TRBV5-6 to TRBJ2-6; D is unresolved. In germline, CDR1 is SGHDT, CDR2 YYEEEE. The CDR3 covers 13 residues. V was pared by 3 bases and J by 0 bases, with 1 base between. CDR3: CASSYSGANVLTF. The CDR3 nucleotides read TGTGCCAGCAGCTACTCTGGGGCCAACGTCCTGACTTTC.

The chain recombines TRBV29-1 with TRBJ2-3; the D gene could be TRBD1 or TRBD2 (6 bases each). The CDR3 spans 13 residues. Trimming stripped 7 bases from V and 2 bases from J, with 13 bases between. Germline V gene lookup returns CDR1 SQVTM and CDR2 ANQGSEA. The DNA of the CDR3 is TGCAGCGGAGGAGGGGGGTACACAGATACGCAGTATTTT. It yields the protein CSGGGGYTDTQYF.

The rearrangement uses TRBV11-2 and TRBJ2-5, with D perhaps matching TRBD1 or TRBD2 (7 bases each). Germline values: CDR1 SGHAT, CDR2 FQNNGV. CDR3 length: 14 amino acids. The V end was cut by 5 bases, the J end by 2 bases, with 12 bases between. CDR3 in DNA: TGTGCCAGCAGCCCGCAGGGGGGGCAAGAGACCCAGTACTTC. The encoded protein is CASSPQGGQETQYF.

This chain links TRBV27 with TRBJ2-2, with D unclear. V shed 6 bases and J shed 7 bases, with 9 bases lying between them. The CDR3 is made up of 12 amino acids. CDR1 and CDR2 from the germline V gene are MNHEY and SMNVEV (reference sequence). The CDR3 sequence is CASRWWDGELFF. The CDR3 nucleotides are TGTGCCAGCAGGTGGTGGGACGGGGAGCTGTTTTTT.

This chain uses TRBV30 with TRBJ1-4; 11 positions match TRBD1. V lost 4 bases and J lost 10; bases outside the gene matches: 8. This CDR3 comprises 14 residues. In germline, CDR1 is GTSNPN, CDR2 SVGIG (reference sequence). Here the CDR3 DNA reads TGTGCCTGGACCGCCGGGACAGGGGGAGGAAAACTGTTTTTT. Amino acids: CAWTAGTGGGKLFF.

The CDR3: CATIHGGGGSEAFF. CDR3 coding DNA: TGTGCCACCATCCACGGGGGGGGAGGCAGTGAAGCTTTCTTT. This chain uses TRBV15 with TRBJ1-1; TRBD1 is a possible D gene (5 bases). The ends were cut back, 7 bases at V and 7 bases at J, with 19 bases in the middle. Germline CDR1 reads LNHNV; CDR2 reads YYDKDF (reference sequence). This CDR3 is built from 14 residues.

The rearrangement joins TRBV6-6 to TRBJ2-7, with 8 bases aligning to TRBD2. Germline loops: CDR1 MNHNY, CDR2 SVGAGI (reference sequence). The CDR3 spans 15 residues. The ends lost 5 bases at V and 2 bases at J; junction bases unmatched: 8. CDR3 loop: CASSAEAGAPYEQYF. The CDR3 bases are TGTGCCAGCAGTGCGGAAGCGGGGGCCCCCTACGAGCAGTACTTC.

V and J are TRBV7-9 and TRBJ2-7; TRBD1 matches 7 bases. With 5 bases clipped from V and 0 bases from J, the junction kept 16 bases outside the gene matches. Germline V lookup: CDR1 SEHNR, CDR2 FQNEAQ (reference sequence). The CDR3 totals 18 residues. The CDR3, as DNA: TGTGCCAGCAGCCCCTCGGGGACAGACTTTAAAATCTCCTACGAGCAGTACTTC. Its translation: CASSPSGTDFKISYEQYF.